The subject of this entry is one TCR beta chain. This clonotype has more than one count but fewer than ten. The specificity of this receptor is unknown. No per-base quality is available; no much larger clone lies one base away. The source of the sample is a study of T-cell reconstitution after alpha-beta-depleted transplantation in children (dated by TCRdb to the mid-2010s). Some background on the complete study: The study quantitatively tracked T-cell immune reconstitution after TCRalphabeta/CD19-depleted allogeneic hematopoietic cell transplantation in children using TCR repertoire profiling. What the work shows at the level of the full study, not this receptor alone: In some patients, the high TCRbeta diversity seen at day 60 was put down to recipient T cells and intrathymic progenitors that had survived conditioning. Over the following months the frequencies of hyperexpanded clones went down, and after one year T-cell counts and TCRbeta diversity were mostly credited to newly produced T cells. The apparently early alphabetaT-cell count recovery about two months after transplant was reportedly dependent on only several hundred rapidly expanded clones derived from non-depleted graft cells.

Library method: PCR. TCRdb records Illumina HiSeq 2500 as the sequencer. TCR library preparation used molecular barcoding, with unique molecular identifiers applied to normalize quantification of the TCRbeta repertoire. TCRdb applied fastp at Q25 and MiXCR to the public reads, then kept only in-frame beta chains. Each CDR3 protein appears once, grouped with its most common genes and DNA. The sample table contains approximately 1,000,000 distinct CDR3 sequences; only one count was recorded for under 30% of them. Roughly 31% of the sample comes from the top ten. The germline V gene gives CDR1 as MDHEN and CDR2 as SYDVKM. Trimming takes 6 bases off V and 2 bases off J; junction bases not matched to a gene: 9. The CDR3 runs 15 amino acids, cysteine and phenylalanine included. Kept here is only the CDR3 DNA, which spans 45 bases and is read in frame from base 1. This sample's treatment or condition label indicates: allogeneic hematopoietic cell transplantation with graft depleted of TCRalphabeta T cells and CD19 B cells. TCRalphabeta/CD19-depleted allogeneic hematopoietic cell grafts were given to the transplant recipients, all of whom were children.

The chain joins TRBV28 to TRBJ2-7, with TRBD1 identical over 8 junction bases. This specimen consisted of PBMCs, mostly from graft donor cells, obtained 360 days after TCRalphabeta/CD19-depleted stem cell transplant. The TCR was taken from a boy under two years old who had a stem cell transplant for SCID, so the T cells may come from the graft donor. The CDR3 protein: CASRNPRTGTYEQYF. The DNA sequence is given as TGTGCCAGCAGGAATCCCCGGACAGGGACCTACGAGCAGTACTTC.